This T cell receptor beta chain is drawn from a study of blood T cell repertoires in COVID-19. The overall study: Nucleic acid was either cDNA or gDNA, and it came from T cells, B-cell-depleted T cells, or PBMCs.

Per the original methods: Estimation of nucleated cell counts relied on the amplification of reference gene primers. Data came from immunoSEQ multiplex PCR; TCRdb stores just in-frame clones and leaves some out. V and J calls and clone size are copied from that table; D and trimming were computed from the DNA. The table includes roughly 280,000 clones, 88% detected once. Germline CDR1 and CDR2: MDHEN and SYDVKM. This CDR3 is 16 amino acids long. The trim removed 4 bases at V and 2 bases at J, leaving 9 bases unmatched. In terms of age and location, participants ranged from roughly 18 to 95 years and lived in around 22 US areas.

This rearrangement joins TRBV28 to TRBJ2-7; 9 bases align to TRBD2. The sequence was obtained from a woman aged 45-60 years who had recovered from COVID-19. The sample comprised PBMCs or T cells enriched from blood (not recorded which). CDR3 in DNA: TGTGCCAGCAGTTCGGTTGCGGGAGGGCGGACCTACGAGCAGTACTTC. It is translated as CASSSVAGGRTYEQYF.